This T cell receptor beta chain was sequenced during a study of neurological immune-mediated disorders (dated by TCRdb to between 2018 and 2020). With respect to the entire study: Of the roughly 34 multiple sclerosis patients, around 30 had relapsing-remitting MS and 3 had secondary progressive MS. Alongside PBMC samples, the set of around 99 TCR-beta libraries contained longitudinal samples, technical triplicates, and paired CD4+ and CD8+ T-cell subsets that had been sorted. The study compared peripheral blood TCR-beta repertoires of HTLV-I-associated myelopathy (HAM/TSP) patients, multiple sclerosis patients and healthy controls using UMI-based sequencing. The cohort was made up of about 65 subjects, consisting of about 14 HAM/TSP patients, around 35 multiple sclerosis patients and 20 healthy controls. Overall study outcomes, separate from this receptor: The MS cluster was not associated with any clinical or MRI features, and the authors stated that larger cohorts are needed. Across subjects, expanded clones never shared an identical CDR3 amino acid sequence, which suggests that the TCR-beta repertoires in every group were private. Repertoires from 18 of 34 MS patients were grouped by phylogenetic analysis into a cluster of related CDR3 sequences, suggesting a possible repertoire-level signature. TCR clonal expansion was highest in HAM/TSP patients and lowest in MS patients, with MS patients falling below even healthy controls.

For the unsorted PBMC libraries, 2 million PBMCs were stored in RNAlater at -80 degrees C until RNA extraction and were used to generate the libraries. The multiple sclerosis patients were enrolled in a US clinical protocol that evaluated disease progression with magnetic resonance imaging. Peripheral blood was subjected to Ficoll-Hypaque density gradient centrifugation to isolate PBMCs, which were then cryopreserved in liquid nitrogen. This clonotype was seen ten or more times. Its antigen remains undetermined. Base qualities are not recorded, but no much larger clone differs from it by a single base. To synthesize cDNA, template-switch 5'RACE was performed with a primer carrying a 10-nucleotide random unique molecular identifier so that each TCR transcript was tagged. Each sequencing run produced over 190 million TCR-beta sequences covering 15-18 subjects. The RNeasy kit was used to extract total RNA. Using the KAPA Real-time Library Amplification kit, TCR-beta VDJ regions were amplified with primers for the TCR constant region and the 5'RACE anchor. Sample indexes and Illumina adaptors were added in a first PCR, after which library yield was increased in a second PCR. After Ampure bead purification, the TCR product of roughly 650 bp was size-selected on a 2% E-gel SizeSelection system. Before pooling, libraries had their quality checked on a Bioanalyzer, their concentration measured with Qubit, and their quantity determined with the Kapa Library Quantification kit. Libraries were sequenced paired-end 2 x 150 bp on an Illumina HiSeq 2500. To increase sequence diversity, about 25-31% phiX was spiked into each library pool. The authors processed their data as follows. Quality-filtered reads were processed with the UMI-based MiGEC pipeline, which removed over 80% of raw TCR sequences during error correction. VDJ genes were aligned to IMGT germline references, and clonotypes were defined by unique CDR3 amino acid sequence plus V-J genes. Clonal expansion, Shannon diversity, and CDR3 relatedness (CalcPairwiseDistances, ClusterSamples) were evaluated with VDJtools, and phylogenetic trees were built with CLCbio workbench. Expanded clones were defined as having at least 8 unique UMIs, based on coefficient-of-variation modelling across technical triplicates. TCRdb took the public reads, trimmed them with fastp at Q25, ran MiXCR for clone calling and kept in-frame beta chains. Rows with a matching CDR3 protein are joined into one entry that keeps the most common DNA and genes. The V and J calls reflect TCRdb's pipeline rather than the authors' work. For this sample there are 80,000 to 85,000 distinct CDR3 sequences; 2.6% appear just once. Jointly, the top ten make up roughly 1.2% of the sample.

From the cysteine up to the phenylalanine, the CDR3 has a length of 13 residues. Here the CDR3 DNA is all that survives: 39 bases in frame from base 1. The germline ends are 13 bases apart after V is trimmed by 7 bases and J by 1 base. The CDR1 and CDR2 encoded by the germline V gene are SQVTM and ANQGSEA. The clonotype was recovered from a woman in her twenties or thirties with multiple sclerosis. The chain is assembled from TRBV29-1 and TRBJ1-1; matching of 5 bases hints at TRBD1 as the D gene. Sequenced sample: PBMCs. The nucleotide sequence reads as follows: TGCAGCGGCGGGGCAGGAGGGAACACTGAAGCTTTCTTT. This encodes CSGGAGGNTEAFF.